The clone carrying this TCR beta chain showed up just once. The antigen remains unidentified. These data are taken from a study of T cell responses to AZD1222 COVID-19 vaccine. Across the study: Pooled together were second doses at about 4 or about 12 weeks. Study outcomes and limitations: Repertoire samples came only from after the peak T cell response.

The germline gives CDR1 MNHNY, CDR2 SVGAGI (reference sequence). CDR3 length: 13 residues. With 5 bases removed from V and 1 base from J, the gap between germline ends came to 7 bases. Here immunoSEQ multiplex PCR was the method, and the copy in TCRdb shows in-frame clones only, minus some. Found here are 90,000 to 120,000 clones, 80% to 90% of them singletons; the top ten hold approximately 9%. The receptor was derived from an adult in good health. Material: peripheral blood, obtained on day 0 of AZD1222 vaccination. V gene TRBV6-6 combines with J gene TRBJ2-3, with D perhaps matching TRBD1 or TRBD2 (5 bases each). CDR3 in amino acids: CASSRDGTDTQYF. The CDR3 DNA follows: TGTGCCAGCAGTCGGGACGGCACAGATACGCAGTATTTT.